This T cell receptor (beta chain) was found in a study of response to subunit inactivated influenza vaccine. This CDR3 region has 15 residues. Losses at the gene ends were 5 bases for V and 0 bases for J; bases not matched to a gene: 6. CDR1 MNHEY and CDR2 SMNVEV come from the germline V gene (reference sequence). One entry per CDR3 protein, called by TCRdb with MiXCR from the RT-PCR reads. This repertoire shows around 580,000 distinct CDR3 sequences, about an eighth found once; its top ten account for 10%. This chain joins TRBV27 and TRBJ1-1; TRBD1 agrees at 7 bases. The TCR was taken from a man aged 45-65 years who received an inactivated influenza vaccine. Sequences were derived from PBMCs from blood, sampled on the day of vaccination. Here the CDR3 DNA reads TGTGCCAGCAGTCACCGGGACAGAATGAACACTGAAGCTTTCTTT. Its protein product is CASSHRDRMNTEAFF.